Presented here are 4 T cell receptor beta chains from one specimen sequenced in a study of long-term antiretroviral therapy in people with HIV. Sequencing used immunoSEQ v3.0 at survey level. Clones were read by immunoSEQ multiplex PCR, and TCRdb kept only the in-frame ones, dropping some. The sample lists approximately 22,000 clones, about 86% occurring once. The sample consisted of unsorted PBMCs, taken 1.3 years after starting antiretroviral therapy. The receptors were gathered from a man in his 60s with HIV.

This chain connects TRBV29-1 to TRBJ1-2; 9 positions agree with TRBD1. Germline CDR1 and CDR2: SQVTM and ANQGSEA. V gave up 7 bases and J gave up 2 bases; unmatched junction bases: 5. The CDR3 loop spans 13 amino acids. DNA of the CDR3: TGCAGCGCCGGAGGACAGGGGAACTATGGCTACACCTTC. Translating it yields CSAGGQGNYGYTF.

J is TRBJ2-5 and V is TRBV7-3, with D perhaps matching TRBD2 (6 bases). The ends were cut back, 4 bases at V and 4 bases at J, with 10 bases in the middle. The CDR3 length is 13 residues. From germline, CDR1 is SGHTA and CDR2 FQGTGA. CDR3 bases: TGTGCCAGCAGCTATTTGGGGGGAGAGACCCAGTACTTC. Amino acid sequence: CASSYLGGETQYF.

CDR3 amino acids: CASSQTGNDSPLHF. CDR3 sequence (DNA): TGTGCCAGCAGCCAGACAGGGAACGATTCACCCCTCCACTTT. The chain is built from TRBV6-4 and TRBJ1-6; TRBD1 aligns across 7 bases. Germline CDR1 and CDR2: MRHNA and SNTAGT. The junction had 7 bases not matched to a gene; V was cut back by 6 bases and J by 8 bases. The CDR3 has 14 residues.

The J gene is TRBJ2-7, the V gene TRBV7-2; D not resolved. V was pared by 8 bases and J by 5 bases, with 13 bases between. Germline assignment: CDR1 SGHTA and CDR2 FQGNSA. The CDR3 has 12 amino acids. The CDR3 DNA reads TGTGCCAGCGCCACCGGCTGGGACGAGCAGTACTTC. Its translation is CASATGWDEQYF.